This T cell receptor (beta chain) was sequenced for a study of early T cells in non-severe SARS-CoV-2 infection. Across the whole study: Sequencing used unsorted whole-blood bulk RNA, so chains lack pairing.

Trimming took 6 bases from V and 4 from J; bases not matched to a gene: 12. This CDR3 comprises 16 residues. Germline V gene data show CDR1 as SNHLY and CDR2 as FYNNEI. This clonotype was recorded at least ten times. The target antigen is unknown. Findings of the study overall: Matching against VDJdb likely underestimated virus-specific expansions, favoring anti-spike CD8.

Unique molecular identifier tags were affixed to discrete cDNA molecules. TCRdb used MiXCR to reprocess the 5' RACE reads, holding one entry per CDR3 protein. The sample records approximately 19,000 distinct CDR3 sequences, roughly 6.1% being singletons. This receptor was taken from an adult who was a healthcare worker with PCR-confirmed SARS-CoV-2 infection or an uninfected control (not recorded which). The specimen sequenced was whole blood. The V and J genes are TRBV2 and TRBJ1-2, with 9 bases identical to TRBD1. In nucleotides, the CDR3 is TGTGCCAGCAGGGAACCCGGACAGGGGAGAATCTATGGCTACACCTTC. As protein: CASREPGQGRIYGYTF.